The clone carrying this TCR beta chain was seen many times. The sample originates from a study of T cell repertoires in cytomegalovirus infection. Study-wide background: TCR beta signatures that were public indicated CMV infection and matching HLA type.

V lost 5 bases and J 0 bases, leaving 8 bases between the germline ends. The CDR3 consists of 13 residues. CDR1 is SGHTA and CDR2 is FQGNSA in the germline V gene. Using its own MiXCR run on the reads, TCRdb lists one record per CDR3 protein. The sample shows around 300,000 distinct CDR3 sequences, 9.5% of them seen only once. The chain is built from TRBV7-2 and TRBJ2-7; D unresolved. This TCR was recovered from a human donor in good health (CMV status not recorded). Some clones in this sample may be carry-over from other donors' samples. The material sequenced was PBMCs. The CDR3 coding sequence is TGTGCCAGCAGCCGTTATAACTCCTACGAGCAGTACTTC. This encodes CASSRYNSYEQYF. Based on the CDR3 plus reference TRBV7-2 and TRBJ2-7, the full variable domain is GAGVSQSPSNKVTEKGKDVELRCDPISGHTALYWYRQSLGQGLEFLIYFQGNSAPDKSGLPSDRFSAERTGGSVSTLTIQRTQQEDSAVYLCASSRYNSYEQYFGPGTRLTVT.